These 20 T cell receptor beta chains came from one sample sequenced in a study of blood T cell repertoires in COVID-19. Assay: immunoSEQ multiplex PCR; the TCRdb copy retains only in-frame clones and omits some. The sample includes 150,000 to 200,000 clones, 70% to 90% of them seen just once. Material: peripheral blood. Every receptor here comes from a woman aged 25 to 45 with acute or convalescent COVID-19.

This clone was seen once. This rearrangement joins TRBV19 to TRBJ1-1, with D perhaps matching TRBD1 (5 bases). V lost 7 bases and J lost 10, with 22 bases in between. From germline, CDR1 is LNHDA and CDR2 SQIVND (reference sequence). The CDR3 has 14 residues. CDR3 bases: TGTGCCAGTACCTTTACGAGGGACGCGGGGTTAGCTTTCTTT. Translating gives CASTFTRDAGLAFF.

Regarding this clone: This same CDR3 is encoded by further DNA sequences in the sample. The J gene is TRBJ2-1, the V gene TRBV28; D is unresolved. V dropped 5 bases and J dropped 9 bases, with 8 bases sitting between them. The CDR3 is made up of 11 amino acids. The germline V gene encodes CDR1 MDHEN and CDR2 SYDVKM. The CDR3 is CASSLRGEQFF. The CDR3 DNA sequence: TGTGCCAGCAGTCTTCGAGGTGAGCAGTTCTTC.

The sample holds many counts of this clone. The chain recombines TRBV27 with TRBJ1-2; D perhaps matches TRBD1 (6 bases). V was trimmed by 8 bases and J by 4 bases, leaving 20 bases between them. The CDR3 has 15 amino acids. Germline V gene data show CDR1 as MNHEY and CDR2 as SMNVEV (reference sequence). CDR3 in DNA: TGTGCCAGCTTTTCCCCGTATACAGGGAGCTATGGCTACACCTTC. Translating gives CASFSPYTGSYGYTF.

CDR3: CASGGRVVRKLFF. The CDR3 nucleotides are TGTGCCAGCGGGGGCAGGGTAGTGAGGAAACTGTTTTTT. The chain employs TRBV21-1 and TRBJ1-4; the D call in the table, TRBD1, was not verified against the DNA. TRBV21-1 is shown as a pseudogene. There are 13 residues in the CDR3.

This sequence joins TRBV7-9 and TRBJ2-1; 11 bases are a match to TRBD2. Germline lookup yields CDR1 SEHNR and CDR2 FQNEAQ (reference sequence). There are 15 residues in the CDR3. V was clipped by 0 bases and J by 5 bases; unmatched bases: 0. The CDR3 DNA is TGTGCCAGCAGCTTAGCACTAGCGGGAGACAATGAGCAGTTCTTC. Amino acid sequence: CASSLALAGDNEQFF.

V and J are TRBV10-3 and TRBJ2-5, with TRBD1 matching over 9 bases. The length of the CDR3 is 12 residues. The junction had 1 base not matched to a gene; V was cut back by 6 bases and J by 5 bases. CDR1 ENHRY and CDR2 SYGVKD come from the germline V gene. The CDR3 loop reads CAIRGTGETQYF. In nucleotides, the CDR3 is TGTGCCATCAGGGGGACAGGGGAGACCCAGTACTTC.

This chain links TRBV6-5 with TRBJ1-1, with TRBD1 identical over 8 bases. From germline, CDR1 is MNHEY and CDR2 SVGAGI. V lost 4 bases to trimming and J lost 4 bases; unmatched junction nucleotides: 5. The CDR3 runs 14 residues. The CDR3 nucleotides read TGTGCCAGCAGTTCAGGGGACAGGATCACTGAAGCTTTCTTT. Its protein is CASSSGDRITEAFF.

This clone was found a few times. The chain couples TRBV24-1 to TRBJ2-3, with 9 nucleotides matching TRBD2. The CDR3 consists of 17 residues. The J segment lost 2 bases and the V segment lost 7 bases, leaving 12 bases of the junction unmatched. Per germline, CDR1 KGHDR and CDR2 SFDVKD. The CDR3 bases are TGTGCCACCAGCTTTAGCGGGAGTGAGAAGGACACAGATACGCAGTATTTT. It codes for CATSFSGSEKDTDTQYF.

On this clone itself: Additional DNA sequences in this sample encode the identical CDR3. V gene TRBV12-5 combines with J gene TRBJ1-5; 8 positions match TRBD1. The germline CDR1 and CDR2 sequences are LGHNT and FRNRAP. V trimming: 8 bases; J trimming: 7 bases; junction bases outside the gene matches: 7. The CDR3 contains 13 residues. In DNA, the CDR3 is TGTGCTAGTTCTCAGGACAGGGCCCAGCCCCAGCATTTT. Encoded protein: CASSQDRAQPQHF.

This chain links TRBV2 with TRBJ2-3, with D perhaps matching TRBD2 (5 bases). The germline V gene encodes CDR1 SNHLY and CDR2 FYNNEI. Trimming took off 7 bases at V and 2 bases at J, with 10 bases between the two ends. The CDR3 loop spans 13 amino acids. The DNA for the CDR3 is TGTGCCAGCACAGACGGGGTCACAGATACGCAGTATTTT. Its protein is CASTDGVTDTQYF.

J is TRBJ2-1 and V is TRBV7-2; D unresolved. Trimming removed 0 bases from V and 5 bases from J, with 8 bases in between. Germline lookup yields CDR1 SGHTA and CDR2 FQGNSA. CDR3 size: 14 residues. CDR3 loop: CASSLAGVDNEQFF. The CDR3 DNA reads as TGTGCCAGCAGCTTAGCCGGAGTGGACAATGAGCAGTTCTTC.

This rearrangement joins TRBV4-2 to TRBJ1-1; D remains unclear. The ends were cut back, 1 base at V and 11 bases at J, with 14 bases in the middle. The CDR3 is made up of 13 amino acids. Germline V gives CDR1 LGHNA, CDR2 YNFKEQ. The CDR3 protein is CASSQATFYGAFF. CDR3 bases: TGTGCCAGCAGCCAAGCCACGTTCTACGGGGCTTTCTTT.

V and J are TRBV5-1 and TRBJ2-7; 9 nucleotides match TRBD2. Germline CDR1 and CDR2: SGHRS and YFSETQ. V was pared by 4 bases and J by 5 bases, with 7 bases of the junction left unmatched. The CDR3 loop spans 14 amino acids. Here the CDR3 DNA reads TGCGCCAGCAGCCTTTCGCTAGCGGGAAACGAGCAGTACTTC. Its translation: CASSLSLAGNEQYF. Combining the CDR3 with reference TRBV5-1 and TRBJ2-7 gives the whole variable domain KAGVTQTPRYLIKTRGQQVTLSCSPISGHRSVSWYQQTPGQGLQFLFEYFSETQRNKGNFPGRFSGRQFSNSRSEMNVSTLELGDSALYLCASSLSLAGNEQYFGPGTRLTVT.

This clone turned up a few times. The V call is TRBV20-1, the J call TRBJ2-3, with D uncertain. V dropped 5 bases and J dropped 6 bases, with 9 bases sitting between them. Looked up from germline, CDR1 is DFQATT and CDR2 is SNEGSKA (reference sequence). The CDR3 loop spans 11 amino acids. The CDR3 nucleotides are TGCAGTGCTCCGCGTTTGGATACGCAGTATTTT. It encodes CSAPRLDTQYF.

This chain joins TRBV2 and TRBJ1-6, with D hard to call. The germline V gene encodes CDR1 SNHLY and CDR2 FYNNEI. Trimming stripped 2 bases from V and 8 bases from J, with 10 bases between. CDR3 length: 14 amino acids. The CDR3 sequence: CASSEQRLDSPLHF. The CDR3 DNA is TGTGCCAGCAGTGAACAGCGCCTAGATTCACCCCTCCACTTT.

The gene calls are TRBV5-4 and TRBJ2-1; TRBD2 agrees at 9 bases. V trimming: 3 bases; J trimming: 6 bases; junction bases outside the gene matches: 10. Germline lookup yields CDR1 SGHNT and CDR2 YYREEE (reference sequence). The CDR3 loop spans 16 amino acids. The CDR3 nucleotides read TGTGCCAGCAGCTCGTCCGGGCGGGAGGGGGTCAATGAGCAGTTCTTC. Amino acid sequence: CASSSSGREGVNEQFF.

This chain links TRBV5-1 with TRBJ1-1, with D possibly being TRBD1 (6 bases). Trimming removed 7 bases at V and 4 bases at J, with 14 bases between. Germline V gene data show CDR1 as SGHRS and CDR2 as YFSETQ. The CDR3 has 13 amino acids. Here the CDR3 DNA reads TGCGCCAGCGGCGGGGGGCCTGGCACTGAAGCTTTCTTT. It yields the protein CASGGGPGTEAFF. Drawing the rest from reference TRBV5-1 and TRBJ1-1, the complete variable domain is KAGVTQTPRYLIKTRGQQVTLSCSPISGHRSVSWYQQTPGQGLQFLFEYFSETQRNKGNFPGRFSGRQFSNSRSEMNVSTLELGDSALYLCASGGGPGTEAFFGQGTRLTVV.

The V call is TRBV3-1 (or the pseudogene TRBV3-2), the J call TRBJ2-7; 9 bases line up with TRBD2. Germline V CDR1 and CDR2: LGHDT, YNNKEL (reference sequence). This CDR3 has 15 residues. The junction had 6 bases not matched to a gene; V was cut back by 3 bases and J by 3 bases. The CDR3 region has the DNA TGTGCCAGCAGCCATGAAGCGGGAGGCCTCTACGAGCAGTACTTC. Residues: CASSHEAGGLYEQYF.

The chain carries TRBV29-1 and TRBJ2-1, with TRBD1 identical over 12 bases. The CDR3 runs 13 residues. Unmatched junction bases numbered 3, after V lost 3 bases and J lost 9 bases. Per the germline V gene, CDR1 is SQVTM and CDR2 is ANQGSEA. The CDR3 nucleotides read TGCAGCGTTGAGGGGACAGGGGGCAGTGAGCAGTTCTTC. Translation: CSVEGTGGSEQFF.

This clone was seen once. Written as DNA, the CDR3 is TGTGCCTGGAGGGCGCACCGGGACAGGGTCTATGGCTACACCTTC. Translated: CAWRAHRDRVYGYTF. This chain uses TRBV30 with TRBJ1-2; 9 positions match TRBD1. Germline CDR1 reads GTSNPN; CDR2 reads SVGIG (reference sequence). V dropped 3 bases and J dropped 4; count of bases not matched to a gene: 9. The CDR3 is 15 residues long.